This is a list of T cell receptor beta chains from one sample in a study of blood T cell repertoires in COVID-19. Using immunoSEQ multiplex PCR, the repertoire was profiled, and TCRdb retains in-frame clones only, with some absent. Of 330,000 or so clones in the sample, roughly 84% were seen once. The sample comprised PBMCs or T cells enriched from blood (not recorded which). The receptor source for this set is a woman in her twenties or thirties who had recovered from COVID-19. Each CDR3 is given with its conserved first and last residue. Each record gives: clone size, V gene, D gene, J gene, CDR3 protein, CDR3 DNA. A D gene is named only where the DNA matches it firmly. For some rows the clone size is stated as once, few or many, or as a class when expanded; others skip it.

>few|TRBV27|TRBD1|TRBJ1-1
CASQLRDRVNTEAFF
TGTGCCAGCCAACTTCGGGACAGGGTGAACACTGAAGCTTTCTTT
>.|TRBV6-6|.|TRBJ1-5
CASRVTGSDNQPQHF
TGTGCCAGCAGGGTAACAGGATCAGACAATCAGCCCCAGCATTTT
>.|TRBV19|.|TRBJ1-2
CASSIGGSHVTYGYTF
TGTGCCAGTAGTATAGGAGGGTCCCACGTTACCTATGGCTACACCTTC
>few|TRBV9|TRBD1|TRBJ1-5
CASSRDRGGQPQHF
TGTGCCAGCAGCCGTGACAGGGGCGGTCAGCCCCAGCATTTT
>.|TRBV12-3/TRBV12-4|.|TRBJ1-3
CASSTGTRNTIYF
TGTGCCAGCAGTACCGGGACAAGAAACACCATATATTTT
>.|TRBV27|.|TRBJ1-2
CASSQGSGYGYTF
TGTGCCAGCTCACAGGGATCCGGCTATGGCTACACCTTC
>.|TRBV5-1|TRBD1|TRBJ1-4
CASSPGTGSEKLFF
TGCGCCAGCAGCCCAGGGACAGGGTCGGAAAAACTGTTTTTT
>.|TRBV5-1|TRBD2|TRBJ2-1
CASSQRESGEQFF
TGCGCCAGCTCCCAGCGGGAGAGCGGTGAGCAGTTCTTC
>.|TRBV24-1|.|TRBJ1-5
CATSAREGGQPQHF
TGTGCCACCAGTGCCCGGGAAGGTGGACAGCCCCAGCATTTT
>.|TRBV19|.|TRBJ2-7
CASSIDRGRDSYEQYF
TGTGCCAGTAGTATAGATAGGGGCAGGGACTCCTACGAGCAGTACTTC
>.|TRBV7-8|TRBD1|TRBJ1-6
CASSLGQGVEVPLHF
TGTGCCAGCAGCTTAGGGCAGGGGGTTGAGGTACCCCTCCACTTT
>.|TRBV19|.|TRBJ2-2
CASTLGPLNTGELFF
TGTGCCAGTACCCTGGGGCCCCTGAACACCGGGGAGCTGTTTTTT
>.|TRBV18|TRBD1|TRBJ2-7
CASSPPGQGADEQYF
TGTGCCAGCTCACCCCCGGGACAGGGGGCGGACGAGCAGTACTTC
>.|TRBV28|.|TRBJ2-2
CASSSGTHTGELFF
TGTGCCAGCAGTTCCGGGACACACACCGGGGAGCTGTTTTTT
>.|TRBV29-1|TRBD2|TRBJ2-3
CSARGGGTDTQYF
TGCAGCGCCCGCGGCGGGGGTACAGATACGCAGTATTTT
>.|TRBV6-6|.|TRBJ1-5
CASSYLQGREGQPQHF
TGTGCCAGCAGTTACCTACAGGGAAGGGAGGGTCAGCCCCAGCATTTT
>.|TRBV24-1|TRBD1|TRBJ2-1
CATSGGQGAYNEQFF
TGTGCCACCAGTGGTGGACAGGGGGCATACAATGAGCAGTTCTTC
>few|TRBV28|TRBD1|TRBJ2-2
CASSSGGRNTGELFF
TGTGCCAGCAGTTCAGGGGGCAGGAACACCGGGGAGCTGTTTTTT
>few|TRBV2|.|TRBJ2-2
CASSETGVGTGELFF
TGTGCCAGCAGTGAAACGGGGGTAGGGACCGGGGAGCTGTTTTTT
>.|TRBV12-3/TRBV12-4|.|TRBJ2-5
CASSLGQGETQYF
TGTGCCAGCAGTTTAGGGCAGGGGGAGACCCAGTACTTC
>.|TRBV15|TRBD2|TRBJ2-2
CATSTFFTPGLAETGELFF
TGTGCCACCAGCACCTTCTTTACCCCGGGACTAGCGGAAACCGGGGAGCTGTTTTTT
>.|TRBV5-8|TRBD1|TRBJ1-6
CASSLDQGQAISPLHF
TGTGCCAGCAGCCTGGACCAGGGACAGGCCATTTCACCCCTCCACTTT
>.|TRBV9|.|TRBJ1-5
CASSVVPGQPQHF
TGTGCCAGCAGCGTAGTGCCAGGACAGCCCCAGCATTTT
>.|TRBV18|TRBD1|TRBJ2-7
CASSRGQGNYYEQYF
TGTGCCAGCTCAAGAGGACAGGGAAATTACTACGAGCAGTACTTC